This T cell receptor (beta chain) came from a study of T-cell reconstitution after alpha-beta-depleted transplantation in children (TCRdb year 2016). For the wider study: T-cell immune reconstitution after TCRalphabeta/CD19-depleted allogeneic hematopoietic cell transplantation in children was quantitatively tracked in the study by means of TCR repertoire profiling.

Libraries were constructed by PCR. Instrument used: Illumina HiSeq 2500. To normalize quantification of the TCRbeta repertoire, the TCR libraries were built with molecular barcoding that relied on unique molecular identifiers. TCRdb reanalyzed the raw reads on its own, using fastp at Q25 for trimming and MiXCR for clone calling, and kept in-frame beta chains. When rows share a CDR3 protein, they turn into one entry using the most common DNA and genes. The table for this sample lists approximately 590,000 distinct CDR3 sequences; 8% to 11% of them were counted only once. The ten most abundant clones make up roughly 3.9% of the sample. For CDR1 and CDR2, the germline V gene lists MDHEN and SYDVKM. The CDR3 spans 15 residues, from the cysteine through the phenylalanine. CDR3 DNA is the only sequence kept; it has 45 bases, read in frame from the first base. V has 2 bases trimmed and J has 9 bases trimmed; junction bases matching no gene number 9.

This clonotype was recorded many times. Its antigen remains unidentified. It has no much larger one-base neighbor in the sample; base qualities were not kept. Specimen: PBMCs from the stem cell graft donor, collected from the stem cell graft. The TCR originated in a human donor who donated a stem cell graft to a child with acute myeloid leukemia. The chain employs TRBV28 and TRBJ2-3; 9 nucleotides in the junction match TRBD2. In nucleotides, the sequence is TGTGCCAGCAGTTTAAGGACTAGCGACTCTAGGACGCAGTATTTT. Translated, this is CASSLRTSDSRTQYF.